This paragraph reports one T cell receptor beta chain. Its cognate antigen is unknown. CD45RO/CCR7/CD25/CD127/CD95/CD27 separated CD4+ naive, central memory, regulatory and stem cell-like memory cells by sorting. This entry is derived from a study of beta chain features in type 1 diabetes. The overall study: The study found patients and healthy donors alike in age, gender and cell yields. Study-level points and caveats: For patients, the naive, central memory and Treg TCRB repertoires appeared more alike than for healthy donors.

Expressed TCRB transcripts were sequenced because the entire RNA isolate underwent reverse transcription. TCRdb's table, derived via immunoSEQ multiplex PCR, lists solely in-frame clones and lacks some. The table shows about 410,000 clones, with 11% to 15% occurring only once. Sequencing was performed on naive CD4+ T cells from blood. The receptor was isolated from a man aged 30 to 45 in good health.

The CDR3 is CASSYWKFWGKLFF. Written as DNA, the CDR3 is TGTGCCAGCAGTTATTGGAAGTTTTGGGGAAAACTGTTTTTT. The gene calls are TRBV6-6 and TRBJ1-4; D remains unclear. V shed 3 bases and J shed 10 bases, with 15 bases lying between them. The length of the CDR3 is 14 residues. Germline loops: CDR1 MNHNY, CDR2 SVGAGI (reference sequence).